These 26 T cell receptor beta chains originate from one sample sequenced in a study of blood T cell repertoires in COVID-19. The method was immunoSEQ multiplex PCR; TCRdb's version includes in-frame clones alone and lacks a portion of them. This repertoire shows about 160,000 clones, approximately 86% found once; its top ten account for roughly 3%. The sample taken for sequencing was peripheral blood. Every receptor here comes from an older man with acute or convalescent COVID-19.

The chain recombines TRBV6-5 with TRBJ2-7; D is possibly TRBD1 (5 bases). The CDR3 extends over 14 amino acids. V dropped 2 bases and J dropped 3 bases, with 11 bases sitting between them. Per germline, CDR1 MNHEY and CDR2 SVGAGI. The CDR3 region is CASSYTGQSYEQYF. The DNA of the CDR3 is TGTGCCAGCAGTTACACTGGACAAAGCTACGAGCAGTACTTC.

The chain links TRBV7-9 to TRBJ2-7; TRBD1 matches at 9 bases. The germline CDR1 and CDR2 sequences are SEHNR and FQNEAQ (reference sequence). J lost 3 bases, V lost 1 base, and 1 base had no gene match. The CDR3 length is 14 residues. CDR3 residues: CASSLGGQGYEQYF. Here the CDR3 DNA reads TGTGCCAGCAGCTTAGGGGGACAGGGCTACGAGCAGTACTTC.

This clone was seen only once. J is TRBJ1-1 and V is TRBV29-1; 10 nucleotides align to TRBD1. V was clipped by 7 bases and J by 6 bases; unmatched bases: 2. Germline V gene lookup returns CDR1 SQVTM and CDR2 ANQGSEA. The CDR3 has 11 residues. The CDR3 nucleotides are TGCAGCGGGACAGGGGGGGCTGAAGCTTTCTTT. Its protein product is CSGTGGAEAFF.

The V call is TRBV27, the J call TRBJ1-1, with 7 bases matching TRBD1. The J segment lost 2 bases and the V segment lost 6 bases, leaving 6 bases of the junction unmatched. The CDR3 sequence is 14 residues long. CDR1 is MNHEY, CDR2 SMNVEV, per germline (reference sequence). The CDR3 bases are TGTGCCAGCAGCAAACAGGGGTATAACACTGAAGCTTTCTTT. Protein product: CASSKQGYNTEAFF.

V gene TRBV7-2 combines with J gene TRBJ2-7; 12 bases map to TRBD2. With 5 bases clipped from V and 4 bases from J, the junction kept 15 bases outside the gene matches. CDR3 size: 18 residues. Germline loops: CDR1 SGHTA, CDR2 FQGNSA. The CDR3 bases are TGTGCCAGCAGCCCCCGCGCTCTAGCGGGAGGGCTTCGGTACGAGCAGTACTTC. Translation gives CASSPRALAGGLRYEQYF.

CDR3 coding DNA: TGTGCCAGCAGCTTAGGTGGGGGGAACATTCAGTACTTC. It specifies CASSLGGGNIQYF. The chain links TRBV11-1 to TRBJ2-4, with D tentatively TRBD2 (6 bases). CDR1 is SGHAT and CDR2 is FQDESV in the germline V gene (reference sequence). Trimming stripped 1 base from V and 7 bases from J, with 8 bases between. The CDR3 totals 13 residues.

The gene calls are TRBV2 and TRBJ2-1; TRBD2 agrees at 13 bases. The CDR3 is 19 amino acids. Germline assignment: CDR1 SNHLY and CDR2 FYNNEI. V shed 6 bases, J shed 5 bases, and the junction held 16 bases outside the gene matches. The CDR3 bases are TGTGCCAGCAGGAGAAGGACCGGGACTAGCGGGATATCGCACAATGAGCAGTTCTTC. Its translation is CASRRRTGTSGISHNEQFF.

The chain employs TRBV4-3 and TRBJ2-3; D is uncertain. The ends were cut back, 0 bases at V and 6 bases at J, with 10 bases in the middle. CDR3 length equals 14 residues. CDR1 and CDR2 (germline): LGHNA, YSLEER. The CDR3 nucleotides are TGCGCCAGCAGCCAAGAAACTCCCCCGGATACGCAGTATTTT. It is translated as CASSQETPPDTQYF.

The CDR3 DNA sequence: TGTGCCAGCAGTCCCTACGGGGTCCAGTACTTC. Residues: CASSPYGVQYF. This rearrangement joins TRBV6-5 to TRBJ2-5; TRBD2 is a possible D gene (5 bases). Germline CDR1 and CDR2: MNHEY and SVGAGI. The CDR3 sequence is 11 residues long. Trimming took 5 bases from V and 10 from J, leaving 11 bases between them.

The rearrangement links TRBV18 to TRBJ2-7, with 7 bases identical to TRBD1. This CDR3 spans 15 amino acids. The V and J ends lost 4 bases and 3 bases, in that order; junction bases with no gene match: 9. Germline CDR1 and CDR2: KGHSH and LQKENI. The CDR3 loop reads CASSLEGQSFYEQYF. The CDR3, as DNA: TGTGCCAGCTCACTCGAGGGACAGAGCTTCTACGAGCAGTACTTC.

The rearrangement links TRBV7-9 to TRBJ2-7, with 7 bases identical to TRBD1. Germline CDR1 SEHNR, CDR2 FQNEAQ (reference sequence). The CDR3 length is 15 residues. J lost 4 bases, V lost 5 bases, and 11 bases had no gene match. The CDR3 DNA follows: TGTGCCAGCAGCATACAGGGGTCCCTAGGTTACGAGCAGTACTTC. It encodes CASSIQGSLGYEQYF. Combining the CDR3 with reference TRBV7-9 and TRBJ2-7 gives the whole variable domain DTGVSQNPRHKITKRGQNVTFRCDPISEHNRLYWYRQTLGQGPEFLTYFQNEAQLEKSRLLSDRFSAERPKGSFSTLEIQRTEQGDSAMYLCASSIQGSLGYEQYFGPGTRLTVT.

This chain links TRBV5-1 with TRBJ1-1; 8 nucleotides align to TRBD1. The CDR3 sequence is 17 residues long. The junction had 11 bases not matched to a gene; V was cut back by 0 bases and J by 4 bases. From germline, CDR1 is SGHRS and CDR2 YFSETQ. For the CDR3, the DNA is TGCGCCAGCAGCTTGGGGGGCAGGGGGCGGGGAAGCACTGAAGCTTTCTTT. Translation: CASSLGGRGRGSTEAFF. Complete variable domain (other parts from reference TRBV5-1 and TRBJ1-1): KAGVTQTPRYLIKTRGQQVTLSCSPISGHRSVSWYQQTPGQGLQFLFEYFSETQRNKGNFPGRFSGRQFSNSRSEMNVSTLELGDSALYLCASSLGGRGRGSTEAFFGQGTRLTVV.

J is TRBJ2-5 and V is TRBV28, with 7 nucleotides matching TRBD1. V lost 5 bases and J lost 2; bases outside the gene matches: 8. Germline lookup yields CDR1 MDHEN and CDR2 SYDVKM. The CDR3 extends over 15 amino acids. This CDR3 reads CASSGSGTAQETQYF. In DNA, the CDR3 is TGTGCCAGCAGTGGGTCCGGGACAGCACAAGAGACCCAGTACTTC. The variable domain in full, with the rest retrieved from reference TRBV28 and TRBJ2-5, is DVKVTQSSRYLVKRTGEKVFLECVQDMDHENMFWYRQDPGLGLRLIYFSYDVKMKEKGDIPEGYSVSREKKERFSLILESASTNQTSMYLCASSGSGTAQETQYFGPGTRLLVL.

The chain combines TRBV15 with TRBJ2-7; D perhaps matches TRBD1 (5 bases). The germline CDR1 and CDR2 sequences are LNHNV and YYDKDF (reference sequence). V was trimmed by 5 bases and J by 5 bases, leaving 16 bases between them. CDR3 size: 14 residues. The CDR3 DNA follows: TGTGCCACCAGCGACCCCGTGGGGCTCGACGAGCAGTACTTC. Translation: CATSDPVGLDEQYF.

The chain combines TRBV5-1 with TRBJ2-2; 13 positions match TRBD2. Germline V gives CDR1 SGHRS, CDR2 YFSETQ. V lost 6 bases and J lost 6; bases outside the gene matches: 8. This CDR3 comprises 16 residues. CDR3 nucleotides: TGCGCCAGCAAATGGACTAGCGGGAGTGCGGCCGGGGAGCTGTTTTTT. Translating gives CASKWTSGSAAGELFF.

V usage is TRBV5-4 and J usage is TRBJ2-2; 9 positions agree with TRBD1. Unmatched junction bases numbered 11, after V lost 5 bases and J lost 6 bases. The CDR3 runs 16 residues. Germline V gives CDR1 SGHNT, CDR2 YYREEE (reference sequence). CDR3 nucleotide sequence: TGTGCCAGCAGACCTCCGGGACAGGGTGTGTCCGGGGAGCTGTTTTTT. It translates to CASRPPGQGVSGELFF.

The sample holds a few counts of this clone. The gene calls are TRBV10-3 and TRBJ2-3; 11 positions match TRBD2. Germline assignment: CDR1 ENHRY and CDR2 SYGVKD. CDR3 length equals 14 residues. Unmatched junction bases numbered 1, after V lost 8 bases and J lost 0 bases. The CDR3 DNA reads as TGTGCCATCGGGACTAGCGGAAGCACAGATACGCAGTATTTT. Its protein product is CAIGTSGSTDTQYF.

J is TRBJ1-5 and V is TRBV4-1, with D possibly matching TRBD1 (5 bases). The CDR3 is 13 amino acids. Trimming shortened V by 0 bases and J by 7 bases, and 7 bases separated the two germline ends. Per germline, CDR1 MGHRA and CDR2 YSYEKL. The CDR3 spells CASSQDQGQPQHF. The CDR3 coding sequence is TGCGCCAGCAGCCAAGATCAGGGCCAGCCCCAGCATTTT.

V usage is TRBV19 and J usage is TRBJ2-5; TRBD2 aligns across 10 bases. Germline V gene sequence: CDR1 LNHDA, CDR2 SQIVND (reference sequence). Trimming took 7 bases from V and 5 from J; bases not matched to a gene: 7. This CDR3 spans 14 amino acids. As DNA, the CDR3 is TGTGCCAGTAAAGCCGGGACTAGCGTGGAGACCCAGTACTTC. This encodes CASKAGTSVETQYF.

Written as DNA, the CDR3 is TGTGCCAGCAGCTCGGGACTAGCGGCCTACGAGCAGTACTTC. It specifies CASSSGLAAYEQYF. The chain is built from TRBV7-8 and TRBJ2-7, with 11 bases aligning to TRBD2. Looked up from germline, CDR1 is SGHVS and CDR2 is FQNEAQ. The CDR3 length is 14 residues. With V trimmed by 4 bases and J by 2 bases, 1 base remained unmatched. Full variable domain (missing parts from reference TRBV7-8 and TRBJ2-7): GAGVSQSPRYKVAKRGQDVALRCDPISGHVSLFWYQQALGQGPEFLTYFQNEAQLDKSGLPSDRFFAERPEGSVSTLKIQRTQQEDSAVYLCASSSGLAAYEQYFGPGTRLTVT.

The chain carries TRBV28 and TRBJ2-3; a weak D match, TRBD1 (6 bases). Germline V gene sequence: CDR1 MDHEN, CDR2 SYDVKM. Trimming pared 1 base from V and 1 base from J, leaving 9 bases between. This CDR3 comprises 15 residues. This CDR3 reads CASSLLSGGTDTQYF. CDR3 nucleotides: TGTGCCAGCAGTTTATTGTCAGGGGGCACAGATACGCAGTATTTT.

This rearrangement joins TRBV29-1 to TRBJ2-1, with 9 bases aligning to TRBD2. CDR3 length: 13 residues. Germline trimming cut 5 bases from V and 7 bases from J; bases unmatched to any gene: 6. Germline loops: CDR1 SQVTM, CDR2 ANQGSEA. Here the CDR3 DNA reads TGCAGCGTTTTGGGACTAGCAGATAATGAGCAGTTCTTC. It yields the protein CSVLGLADNEQFF.

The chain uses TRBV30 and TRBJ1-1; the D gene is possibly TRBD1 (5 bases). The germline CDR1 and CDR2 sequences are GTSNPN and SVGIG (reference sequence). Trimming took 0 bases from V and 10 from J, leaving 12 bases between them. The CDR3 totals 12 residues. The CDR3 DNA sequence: TGTGCCTGGAGTGTAGTCCGGGGGTTAGCTTTCTTT. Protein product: CAWSVVRGLAFF.

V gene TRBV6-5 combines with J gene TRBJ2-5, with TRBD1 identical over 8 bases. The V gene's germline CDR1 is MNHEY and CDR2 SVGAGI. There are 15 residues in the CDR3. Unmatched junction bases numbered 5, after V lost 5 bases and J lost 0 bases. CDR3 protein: CASSRTGSYQETQYF. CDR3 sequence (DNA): TGTGCCAGCAGTCGGACAGGGTCCTACCAAGAGACCCAGTACTTC.

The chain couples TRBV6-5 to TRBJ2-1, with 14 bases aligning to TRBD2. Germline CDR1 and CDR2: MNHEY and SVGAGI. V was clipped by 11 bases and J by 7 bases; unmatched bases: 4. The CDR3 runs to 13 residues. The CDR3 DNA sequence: TGTGCCGCGACTAGCGGGAGGGGGAATGAGCAGTTCTTC. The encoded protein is CAATSGRGNEQFF.

In nucleotides, the CDR3 is TGTGCCAGCAGTTTCGCAACTAGCGGGAAGGACACCGGGGAGCTGTTTTTT. Its protein product is CASSFATSGKDTGELFF. The chain combines TRBV28 with TRBJ2-2; 10 bases line up with TRBD2. The germline V gene encodes CDR1 MDHEN and CDR2 SYDVKM. V lost 3 bases to trimming and J lost 3 bases; unmatched junction nucleotides: 7. The CDR3 extends over 17 amino acids.